A single sample gave rise to the 32 T cell receptor beta chains below, sequenced in a study of T cell responses to AZD1222 COVID-19 vaccine. Profiled with immunoSEQ multiplex PCR; TCRdb holds only in-frame clones, not every one. The profile shows about 85,000 clones, 86% of them singletons. The source was peripheral blood, collected on day 0 of AZD1222 vaccination. The receptors were gathered from an adult in good health.

The chain combines TRBV4-1 with TRBJ2-1; 10 nucleotides agree with TRBD2. There are 17 residues in the CDR3. V was pared by 5 bases and J by 5 bases, with 12 bases of the junction left unmatched. Germline assignment: CDR1 MGHRA and CDR2 YSYEKL. CDR3 amino acids: CASSSAPRTSGNNEQFF. As DNA, the CDR3 is TGCGCCAGCAGCTCAGCACCCAGGACTAGCGGAAACAATGAGCAGTTCTTC.

The chain links TRBV12-5 to TRBJ1-1, with TRBD1 as a possible D gene (5 bases). The germline CDR1 and CDR2 sequences are LGHNT and FRNRAP. Between the trimmed V and J ends, which lost 1 base and 0 bases, there was a span of 12 bases. This CDR3 has 16 residues. The DNA for the CDR3 is TGTGCTAGTGGTTTGGGGCTGACAGAGATGAACACTGAAGCTTTCTTT. This encodes CASGLGLTEMNTEAFF.

The chain employs TRBV5-1 and TRBJ1-2; tentatively, D is TRBD1 (6 bases). Deletions cut 0 bases from V and 2 bases from J, with 11 bases between. Germline assignment: CDR1 SGHRS and CDR2 YFSETQ. CDR3 length: 15 amino acids. CDR3 amino acids: CASSLGAGANYGYTF. CDR3 in DNA: TGCGCCAGCAGCTTGGGGGCGGGGGCGAACTATGGCTACACCTTC.

This clone showed up just a few times. Other DNA sequences of this sample code for an identical CDR3. The V gene is TRBV29-1, the J gene TRBJ1-1; possibly TRBD1 for D (5 bases). The germline gives CDR1 SQVTM, CDR2 ANQGSEA. The CDR3 is 15 amino acids. The V end lost 0 bases, the J end lost 1 base, and 12 bases lay between the germline ends. Written as DNA, the CDR3 is TGCAGCGTTGAAGATGCCGGGGCGGGGAACACTGAAGCTTTCTTT. It yields the protein CSVEDAGAGNTEAFF.

This clone appeared a single time. The chain is built from TRBV15 and TRBJ1-4; 8 positions match TRBD1. There are 15 residues in the CDR3. J lost 8 bases, V lost 1 base, and 6 bases had no gene match. Per the germline V gene, CDR1 is LNHNV and CDR2 is YYDKDF (reference sequence). In nucleotides, the CDR3 is TGTGCCACCAGCAGAGTACAGGGGGTGTTGGAAAAACTGTTTTTT. Translation: CATSRVQGVLEKLFF.

This clone was recorded only once. The J gene is TRBJ1-4, the V gene TRBV5-1; a weak D match, TRBD1 (6 bases). CDR1 and CDR2 from the germline V gene are SGHRS and YFSETQ. V lost 4 bases to trimming and J lost 5 bases, with 12 bases between them. The CDR3 consists of 14 residues. This chain's CDR3 is CASSKEGTNEKLFF. CDR3 in DNA: TGCGCCAGCAGCAAGGAGGGGACAAATGAAAAACTGTTTTTT.

The genes are TRBV5-4 and TRBJ1-4; 7 bases are a match to TRBD1. CDR1 and CDR2 (germline): SGHNT, YYREEE (reference sequence). The CDR3 sequence is 16 residues long. Germline trimming cut 4 bases from V and 4 bases from J; bases unmatched to any gene: 10. In DNA form, the CDR3 reads TGTGCCAGCAGCCCGCGCCCGGGACAGCGTAATGAAAAACTGTTTTTT. As protein: CASSPRPGQRNEKLFF. The entire variable domain, with the rest obtained from reference TRBV5-4 and TRBJ1-4, is as follows: ETGVTQSPTHLIKTRGQQVTLRCSSQSGHNTVSWYQQALGQGPQFIFQYYREEENGRGNFPPRFSGLQFPNYSSELNVNALELDDSALYLCASSPRPGQRNEKLFFGSGTQLSVL.

This clone was detected only once. This chain connects TRBV7-2 to TRBJ1-2; no clear D. The CDR3 consists of 13 residues. Deletions cut 3 bases from V and 1 base from J, with 6 bases between. Per the germline V gene, CDR1 is SGHTA and CDR2 is FQGNSA. CDR3 protein: CASSFTGNYGYTF. As DNA, the CDR3 is TGTGCCAGCAGCTTCACGGGTAACTATGGCTACACCTTC. The entire variable domain, with the rest obtained from reference TRBV7-2 and TRBJ1-2, is as follows: GAGVSQSPSNKVTEKGKDVELRCDPISGHTALYWYRQSLGQGLEFLIYFQGNSAPDKSGLPSDRFSAERTGGSVSTLTIQRTQQEDSAVYLCASSFTGNYGYTFGSGTRLTVV.

The chain has TRBV19 and TRBJ2-1, with 8 bases identical to TRBD2. The V gene's germline CDR1 is LNHDA and CDR2 SQIVND (reference sequence). Trimming took 10 bases from V and 3 from J; bases not matched to a gene: 14. The length of the CDR3 is 16 residues. This CDR3 reads CATLGRSGSRYNEQFF. The CDR3 bases are TGTGCCACCTTAGGGAGGAGCGGGAGCCGCTACAATGAGCAGTTCTTC.

The chain recombines TRBV7-3 with TRBJ2-1, with 13 bases lining up with TRBD2. Germline trimming cut 3 bases from V and 9 bases from J; bases unmatched to any gene: 8. Germline values: CDR1 SGHTA, CDR2 FQGTGA. This CDR3 region has 16 residues. As DNA, the CDR3 is TGTGCCAGCAGCTTCCACGGACTAGCGGGAGAGGGTGAGCAGTTCTTC. This encodes CASSFHGLAGEGEQFF.

The chain couples TRBV5-6 to TRBJ1-1; D gene uncertain. The germline CDR1 and CDR2 sequences are SGHDT and YYEEEE. V was shortened by 0 bases and J by 0 bases, with 3 bases between the two germline ends. The CDR3 extends over 13 amino acids. This CDR3 reads CASSLEVNTEAFF. CDR3 sequence (DNA): TGTGCCAGCAGCTTGGAGGTGAACACTGAAGCTTTCTTT.

A few counts support this clone. The rearrangement uses TRBV7-9 and TRBJ2-5; a weak D match, TRBD2 (5 bases). CDR3 length: 12 amino acids. Trimming took off 7 bases at V and 5 bases at J, with 11 bases between the two ends. CDR1 SEHNR and CDR2 FQNEAQ come from the germline V gene (reference sequence). The CDR3 protein is CASNGIGETQYF. The DNA for the CDR3 is TGTGCCAGCAACGGGATAGGTGAGACCCAGTACTTC.

This clone was counted many times. The chain has TRBV28 and TRBJ1-5; D is perhaps TRBD1 (5 bases). Germline V gives CDR1 MDHEN, CDR2 SYDVKM. The CDR3 is 13 amino acids. V was shortened by 2 bases and J by 7 bases, with 9 bases between the two germline ends. CDR3 amino acids: CASSLGGIQPQHF. The CDR3 coding sequence is TGTGCCAGCAGTTTAGGGGGGATCCAGCCCCAGCATTTT. Looking up the rest from reference TRBV28 and TRBJ1-5 gives the full variable domain: DVKVTQSSRYLVKRTGEKVFLECVQDMDHENMFWYRQDPGLGLRLIYFSYDVKMKEKGDIPEGYSVSREKKERFSLILESASTNQTSMYLCASSLGGIQPQHFGDGTRLSIL.

The V gene is TRBV9, the J gene TRBJ1-1, with a weak D call TRBD1 (5 bases). Trimming took off 0 bases at V and 3 bases at J, with 12 bases between the two ends. The V gene's germline CDR1 is SGDLS and CDR2 YYNGEE. CDR3 length equals 15 residues. The CDR3 DNA is TGTGCCAGCAGCGTAGAGGGACGGTGGGACACTGAAGCTTTCTTT. Translated: CASSVEGRWDTEAFF.

The gene calls are TRBV7-2 and TRBJ1-2, with a possible D match to TRBD1 (6 bases). Looked up from germline, CDR1 is SGHTA and CDR2 is FQGNSA. The CDR3 runs 15 residues. V was clipped by 5 bases and J by 4 bases, with 17 bases between them. The CDR3 nucleotides are TGTGCCAGCAGCGCTAGCCCCGGACAGACCTATGGCTACACCTTC. Translating gives CASSASPGQTYGYTF.

The chain couples TRBV6-6 to TRBJ1-4; D gene ambiguous. The length of the CDR3 is 14 residues. The V gene lost 6 bases and the J gene lost 5 bases, with 13 bases spanning the gap. The germline V gene encodes CDR1 MNHNY and CDR2 SVGAGI (reference sequence). The CDR3 region has the DNA TGTGCCAGCAGAACCGGGCCTGAAAATGAAAAACTGTTTTTT. Translating gives CASRTGPENEKLFF.

The chain recombines TRBV7-3 with TRBJ2-7, with D perhaps matching TRBD1 (6 bases). The V gene's germline CDR1 is SGHTA and CDR2 FQGTGA. The CDR3 covers 14 residues. Between the trimmed V and J ends, which lost 5 bases and 7 bases, there was a span of 18 bases. The CDR3 nucleotides are TGTGCCAGCAGCGCCACCCAACAGGGTGGAGAGCAGTACTTC. Translated, it gives CASSATQQGGEQYF.

The rearrangement joins TRBV4-3 to TRBJ2-2; D ambiguous. Germline V gene lookup returns CDR1 LGHNA and CDR2 YSLEER. V shed 3 bases and J shed 6 bases, with 11 bases lying between them. The CDR3 is 14 amino acids. The CDR3 DNA sequence: TGCGCCAGCAGCCAGGGTCCTGGCGCCGGGGAGCTGTTTTTT. It encodes CASSQGPGAGELFF.

This sequence joins TRBV28 and TRBJ2-7, with D possibly called TRBD1 or TRBD2 (5 bases each). This CDR3 comprises 14 residues. Germline CDR1 reads MDHEN; CDR2 reads SYDVKM. The V end lost 7 bases, the J end lost 0 bases, and 13 bases lay between the germline ends. The CDR3 sequence: CASTPGPYSYEQYF. The CDR3 coding sequence is TGTGCCAGCACCCCGGGGCCTTACTCCTACGAGCAGTACTTC.

This clone was seen just once. The CDR3: CASSDTTGQGGNIQYF. In nucleotides, the CDR3 is TGTGCCAGCAGTGACACGACAGGGCAGGGGGGAAACATTCAGTACTTC. The V and J genes are TRBV28 and TRBJ2-4, with D tentatively TRBD1 (7 bases). Germline V gene data show CDR1 as MDHEN and CDR2 as SYDVKM. The CDR3 runs 16 residues. Trimming pared 5 bases from V and 6 bases from J, leaving 20 bases between.

The chain joins TRBV28 to TRBJ2-7, with 11 bases matching TRBD1. With 4 bases clipped from V and 7 bases from J, the junction kept 12 bases outside the gene matches. The V gene's germline CDR1 is MDHEN and CDR2 SYDVKM. The CDR3 spans 16 residues. The CDR3 nucleotides read TGTGCCAGCAGTTCTCCGGGACAGGGGGTGGCAGTGGAGCAGTACTTC. Its translation: CASSSPGQGVAVEQYF.

The V and J genes are TRBV7-9 and TRBJ1-4; D gene uncertain. Germline loops: CDR1 SEHNR, CDR2 FQNEAQ (reference sequence). Deletions cut 1 base from V and 8 bases from J, with 14 bases between. The CDR3 extends over 15 amino acids. CDR3 protein: CASSLVDGSEEKLFF. CDR3 coding DNA: TGTGCCAGCAGCTTAGTGGACGGGAGTGAGGAAAAACTGTTTTTT.

The genes are TRBV5-8 and TRBJ1-2, with 9 bases matching TRBD1. Germline V gene lookup returns CDR1 SGHTS and CDR2 YDEGEE. J gave up 0 bases and V 0 bases, and 0 bases lay outside the gene matches. The CDR3 length is 15 residues. CDR3 nucleotides: TGTGCCAGCAGCTTGGGGGACAGGGCTAACTATGGCTACACCTTC. It yields the protein CASSLGDRANYGYTF.

This clone was seen a few times. The V gene is TRBV18, the J gene TRBJ1-5; D is perhaps TRBD1 (5 bases). The CDR3 has 14 residues. Germline CDR1 KGHSH, CDR2 LQKENI. Trimming took 3 bases from V and 5 from J, leaving 11 bases between them. CDR3 sequence: CASSPQGKDQPQHF. The CDR3, as DNA: TGTGCCAGCTCACCGCAGGGCAAGGATCAGCCCCAGCATTTT.

This chain joins TRBV18 and TRBJ1-4; D is possibly TRBD1 (5 bases). Trimming cost V 5 bases and J 0 bases, with 16 bases left between them. The germline V gene encodes CDR1 KGHSH and CDR2 LQKENI. The CDR3 has 17 residues. DNA of the CDR3: TGTGCCAGCTCAGCCCAGGGTCGGGTGACAACTAATGAAAAACTGTTTTTT. Translated, it gives CASSAQGRVTTNEKLFF.

The chain uses TRBV28 and TRBJ1-5; possible D gene TRBD1, 6 bases. The CDR3 runs 15 residues. Germline loops: CDR1 MDHEN, CDR2 SYDVKM. V was trimmed by 5 bases and J by 5 bases, leaving 16 bases between them. The CDR3 protein is CASSGTSRRYQPQHF. CDR3 coding DNA: TGTGCCAGCAGTGGGACAAGCCGGCGGTATCAGCCCCAGCATTTT. Using reference TRBV28 and TRBJ1-5 for the parts outside the CDR3, the full variable domain is DVKVTQSSRYLVKRTGEKVFLECVQDMDHENMFWYRQDPGLGLRLIYFSYDVKMKEKGDIPEGYSVSREKKERFSLILESASTNQTSMYLCASSGTSRRYQPQHFGDGTRLSIL.

This clone was recorded only once. The chain links TRBV27 to TRBJ1-4; D gene uncertain. The V end lost 2 bases, the J end lost 1 base, and 8 bases lay between the germline ends. CDR1 and CDR2 (germline): MNHEY, SMNVEV (reference sequence). The CDR3 is 15 amino acids. This chain's CDR3 is CASSLIGLTNEKLFF. The CDR3 region has the DNA TGTGCCAGCAGTTTAATAGGGCTAACTAATGAAAAACTGTTTTTT.

The genes are TRBV19 and TRBJ2-1; 11 nucleotides match TRBD2. The CDR3 totals 15 residues. CDR1 and CDR2 (germline): LNHDA, SQIVND (reference sequence). J gave up 4 bases and V 5 bases, and 4 bases lay outside the gene matches. The chain's CDR3 is CASSVGLADYNEQFF. DNA for the CDR3: TGTGCCAGTAGTGTGGGACTAGCGGATTACAATGAGCAGTTCTTC.

This chain joins TRBV11-3 and TRBJ1-2; perhaps TRBD1 as D (5 bases). Trimming pared 5 bases from V and 2 bases from J, leaving 9 bases between. Germline V lookup: CDR1 SGHNT, CDR2 YENEEA. The CDR3 is 13 residues long. DNA of the CDR3: TGTGCCAGCAGCCCGGGACGGAACTATGGCTACACCTTC. Protein product: CASSPGRNYGYTF.

In DNA form, the CDR3 reads TGTGCCAGCAGGCACACTTTAGCGGGACGACTCCCCCGGGGGGAGCAGTACTTC. Its protein product is CASRHTLAGRLPRGEQYF. The V gene is TRBV7-8, the J gene TRBJ2-7; 8 bases are shared with TRBD2. Germline CDR1 is SGHVS and CDR2 is FQNEAQ. This CDR3 spans 18 amino acids. J was trimmed by 7 bases and V by 6 bases; bases with no gene match: 23.

This clone is a singleton in its sample. The chain is built from TRBV5-8 and TRBJ2-7; no reliable D call. Trimming cost V 0 bases and J 3 bases, with 7 bases left between them. Germline V CDR1 and CDR2: SGHTS, YDEGEE. The CDR3 sequence is 13 residues long. The CDR3 protein is CASSLVPSYEQYF. The CDR3 coding sequence is TGTGCCAGCAGCTTGGTCCCCAGCTACGAGCAGTACTTC. Drawing the rest from reference TRBV5-8 and TRBJ2-7, the complete variable domain is EAGVTQSPTHLIKTRGQQATLRCSPISGHTSVYWYQQALGLGLQFLLWYDEGEERNRGNFPPRFSGRQFPNYSSELNVNALELEDSALYLCASSLVPSYEQYFGPGTRLTVT.

Regarding this clone: An end of the junction does not agree with germline; a read error may underlie this. The chain links TRBV5-6 to TRBJ2-7, with D possibly matching TRBD2 (6 bases). The CDR3 is 14 amino acids. Germline CDR1 SGHDT, CDR2 YYEEEE. CDR3 loop: CASSLVSGGMEEGF. In DNA, the CDR3 is TGTGCCAGCAGCTTGGTTTCCGGCGGTATGGAGGAGGGTTTC.